This T cell receptor (beta chain) was sequenced for a study of T cell changes during pregnancy in multiple sclerosis. Assay used: immunoSEQ multiplex PCR; TCRdb lists only in-frame clones, some missing. The sample lists 50,000 to 55,000 clones, around nine tenths seen once, with around 0.48% in the top ten. The receptor's source is a female donor with multiple sclerosis, enrolled in a pregnancy study. Specimen: CD4+ T cells from peripheral blood mononuclear cells, collected in the third trimester of pregnancy.

CDR3 loop: CATSRDLRGGDGEQFF. DNA for the CDR3: TGTGCCACCAGCAGAGATTTGAGGGGGGGGGACGGTGAGCAGTTCTTC. The rearrangement uses TRBV15 and TRBJ2-1, with TRBD2 as a possible D gene (7 bases). The V gene lost 0 bases and the J gene lost 9 bases, with 18 bases spanning the gap. The CDR3 runs 16 residues. The germline CDR1 and CDR2 sequences are LNHNV and YYDKDF (reference sequence).